These 14 T cell receptor beta chains came from one sample sequenced in a study of vaccination effects on CD4 cells after COVID-19. Sequencing used immunoSEQ multiplex PCR; TCRdb keeps in-frame clones, though not all of them. The table records approximately 26,000 clones, 65% to 80% of them present only once. No antigen is known for these receptors. Antigen-specific CD4+ T cells were first expanded with viral peptide pools by the ViraFEST assay and only then sequenced. The culture ran for 10 days before CD4+ T cells were isolated. Confirmation by PCR established that the person had SARS-CoV-2 infection between March and December 2020. The sequencing used CD4+ T cells from PBMCs cultured with HCoV-NL63 spike peptides, collected before COVID-19 vaccination. The receptors here all came from a human donor who had a prior SARS-CoV-2 infection.

The genes are TRBV4-1 and TRBJ2-1; D remains ambiguous. Trimming left V 0 bases short and J 3 bases short, with 12 bases between. From germline, CDR1 is MGHRA and CDR2 YSYEKL. The CDR3 is 16 residues long. CDR3 sequence: CASSQEVRLDYNEQFF. The CDR3 region has the DNA TGCGCCAGCAGCCAAGAGGTCCGGTTGGACTACAATGAGCAGTTCTTC.

V usage is TRBV7-3 and J usage is TRBJ2-2; TRBD2 matches at 7 bases. CDR1 SGHTA and CDR2 FQGTGA come from the germline V gene. V lost 2 bases, J lost 1 base, and 1 base stayed unmatched. The CDR3 extends over 15 amino acids. CDR3 DNA sequence: TGTGCCAGCAGCTTATCGGGGGGGAACACCGGGGAGCTGTTTTTT. This gives the protein CASSLSGGNTGELFF.

There are a few counts of this clone. The rearrangement joins TRBV20-1 to TRBJ2-7; 8 bases are a match to TRBD1. CDR1 and CDR2 (germline): DFQATT, SNEGSKA (reference sequence). The CDR3 runs 14 residues. V was clipped by 3 bases and J by 6 bases; unmatched bases: 10. Written as DNA, the CDR3 is TGCAGTGCTAGTTTGGGAACAGGGGGGCGCGAGCAGTACTTC. This sequence encodes CSASLGTGGREQYF.

This clone was seen more than once but under ten times. J is TRBJ1-1 and V is TRBV6-5; a weak D match, TRBD1 (5 bases). The CDR3 sequence is 14 residues long. Deletions cut 6 bases from V and 12 bases from J, with 23 bases between. In germline, CDR1 is MNHEY, CDR2 SVGAGI. This CDR3 is CASSSPGALKPTFF. DNA of the CDR3: TGTGCCAGCAGCTCTCCCGGGGCCCTGAAGCCTACTTTCTTT.

The V gene is TRBV19, the J gene TRBJ2-3, with no clear D. The V end lost 0 bases, the J end lost 1 base, and 11 bases lay between the germline ends. In germline, CDR1 is LNHDA, CDR2 SQIVND (reference sequence). CDR3 length: 16 amino acids. CDR3 amino acids: CASSIDLWGRTDTQYF. The CDR3 DNA sequence: TGTGCCAGTAGTATAGATCTGTGGGGTCGCACAGATACGCAGTATTTT.

CDR3 in DNA: TGTGCCACCTCTCCGGGACAGGAAAGGGAGACCCAGTACTTC. Residues: CATSPGQERETQYF. V and J are TRBV15 and TRBJ2-5; 8 bases match TRBD1. CDR1 is LNHNV and CDR2 is YYDKDF in the germline V gene (reference sequence). V lost 8 bases, J lost 5 bases, and 10 bases stayed unmatched. The CDR3 sequence is 14 residues long. The variable domain in full, with the rest retrieved from reference TRBV15 and TRBJ2-5, is DAMVIQNPRYQVTQFGKPVTLSCSQTLNHNVMYWYQQKSSQAPKLLFHYYDKDFNNEADTPDNFQSRRPNTSFCFLDIRSPGLGDTAMYLCATSPGQERETQYFGPGTRLLVL.

The chain employs TRBV19 and TRBJ1-5, with no clear D. The germline V gene has CDR1 LNHDA and CDR2 SQIVND (reference sequence). The CDR3 runs to 14 residues. V lost 6 bases and J lost 0, with 9 bases in between. For the CDR3, the DNA is TGTGCCAGTAGGGAGGAGTATAGCAATCAGCCCCAGCATTTT. Protein product: CASREEYSNQPQHF.

The rearrangement links TRBV5-1 to TRBJ2-5, with D perhaps being TRBD1 or TRBD2 (5 bases each). The CDR3 loop spans 14 amino acids. Deletions cut 3 bases from V and 3 bases from J, with 12 bases between. The germline V gene has CDR1 SGHRS and CDR2 YFSETQ. The CDR3 protein is CASSWGRGEETQYF. In nucleotides, the CDR3 is TGCGCCAGCAGCTGGGGGAGAGGGGAAGAGACCCAGTACTTC.

The chain is built from TRBV2 and TRBJ1-1; D unclear. The V end lost 6 bases, the J end lost 5 bases, and 16 bases lay between the germline ends. The CDR3 spans 14 residues. CDR1 is SNHLY, CDR2 FYNNEI, per germline. In nucleotides, the CDR3 is TGTGCCAGCAGGTTCAGTGGATCGGGGACTGAAGCTTTCTTT. This sequence encodes CASRFSGSGTEAFF.

This rearrangement joins TRBV18 to TRBJ2-3, with D perhaps matching TRBD1 (6 bases). CDR1 and CDR2 (germline): KGHSH, LQKENI. Trimming took 4 bases from V and 2 from J, leaving 13 bases between them. The CDR3 loop spans 15 amino acids. CDR3 coding DNA: TGTGCCAGCTCACGTGGAACAGGGACCACAGATACGCAGTATTTT. This gives the protein CASSRGTGTTDTQYF.

CDR3 sequence reads: CSAEVSLENEQFF. CDR3 bases: TGCAGCGCCGAGGTCTCCTTAGAAAATGAGCAGTTCTTC. V and J are TRBV29-1 and TRBJ2-1, with unresolved D. Germline lookup yields CDR1 SQVTM and CDR2 ANQGSEA. V was trimmed by 7 bases and J by 7 bases, leaving 17 bases between them. This CDR3 has 13 amino acids.

The DNA of the CDR3 is TGTGCCAGCAGTTATCCAGTGGGGCAGGGCTATGGCTACACCTTC. Translating gives CASSYPVGQGYGYTF. The chain joins TRBV28 to TRBJ1-2; D perhaps matches TRBD1 (5 bases). V gave up 4 bases and J gave up 4 bases, with 16 bases separating them. Germline V gives CDR1 MDHEN, CDR2 SYDVKM. The CDR3 loop spans 15 amino acids.

The chain recombines TRBV19 with TRBJ1-5; possible D gene TRBD1, 5 bases. The CDR3 runs to 16 residues. The V and J ends lost 4 bases and 6 bases respectively, with 19 bases between them. Germline-derived CDR1 and CDR2 are LNHDA and SQIVND (reference sequence). The CDR3, as DNA: TGTGCCAGTAGTAGCCTTGGCCAGGGAAGGGGTCAGCCCCAGCATTTT. This gives the protein CASSSLGQGRGQPQHF.

The chain links TRBV7-8 to TRBJ2-7, with 11 bases that match TRBD1. The CDR3 is made up of 15 amino acids. Germline loops: CDR1 SGHVS, CDR2 FQNEAQ. Germline trimming cut 5 bases from V and 3 bases from J; bases unmatched to any gene: 6. CDR3 nucleotide sequence: TGTGCCAGCAGCGTACGGGACAGGGGGAACTACGAGCAGTACTTC. This translates into CASSVRDRGNYEQYF. Together with reference TRBV7-8 and TRBJ2-7, the CDR3 gives the full variable domain: GAGVSQSPRYKVAKRGQDVALRCDPISGHVSLFWYQQALGQGPEFLTYFQNEAQLDKSGLPSDRFFAERPEGSVSTLKIQRTQQEDSAVYLCASSVRDRGNYEQYFGPGTRLTVT.